One sample yielded the 10 T cell receptor beta chains listed below, sequenced in a study of CD8 T cells in ankylosing spondylitis. MiXCR, applied by TCRdb to the 5' RACE reads, yields one record per CDR3 protein. This sample has under 200,000 distinct CDR3 sequences, with 8.5% to 10% found just once. Sample: blood, either unsorted or a sorted T cell fraction (not recorded which). These receptors originate from a female donor with ankylosing spondylitis or in good health (not recorded which).

In its sample, this clonotype was seen a few times. The J gene is TRBJ1-2, the V gene TRBV5-1, with D unclear. Germline lookup yields CDR1 SGHRS and CDR2 YFSETQ. The V gene lost 0 bases and the J gene lost 4 bases, with 13 bases spanning the gap. The CDR3 contains 15 residues. The CDR3 DNA sequence: TGCGCCAGCAGCTTGGAAGGGTCTTATTTCTATGGCTACACCTTC. It is translated as CASSLEGSYFYGYTF.

This clonotype was counted only a few times. V usage is TRBV29-1 and J usage is TRBJ1-2, with unresolved D. Trimming removed 1 base from V and 8 bases from J, with 11 bases in between. There are 12 residues in the CDR3. Germline values: CDR1 SQVTM, CDR2 ANQGSEA. CDR3: CSVEALDSGYTF. The CDR3, as DNA: TGCAGCGTTGAAGCTCTGGATAGCGGCTACACCTTC.

This clonotype was observed a few times. This chain joins TRBV6-1 and TRBJ2-2; no reliable D call. Trimming removed 1 base at V and 9 bases at J, with 0 bases between. Germline CDR1 MNHNS, CDR2 SASEGT. This CDR3 has 10 residues. CDR3 sequence reads: CASSEGELFF. The DNA for the CDR3 is TGTGCCAGCAGTGAAGGGGAGCTGTTTTTT.

The chain uses TRBV27 and TRBJ1-1; unclear D gene. V dropped 5 bases and J dropped 1 base, with 8 bases sitting between them. CDR3 length: 13 amino acids. Germline-derived CDR1 and CDR2 are MNHEY and SMNVEV (reference sequence). CDR3 in DNA: TGTGCCAGCAGTCAGTTCCGGAACACTGAAGCTTTCTTT. Translated: CASSQFRNTEAFF.

The chain joins TRBV9 to TRBJ1-2; TRBD1 is a possible D gene (5 bases). The CDR3 is made up of 14 amino acids. Between the trimmed V and J ends, which lost 0 bases and 1 base, there was a span of 7 bases. Germline V gene lookup returns CDR1 SGDLS and CDR2 YYNGEE. The CDR3 loop reads CASSVADSNYGYTF. The CDR3 nucleotides read TGTGCCAGCAGCGTAGCTGACAGTAACTATGGCTACACCTTC.

The DNA for the CDR3 is TGTGCCAGCAGCTTAGCAGCGGGGAACCCCTACGAGCAGTACTTC. The encoded protein is CASSLAAGNPYEQYF. V gene TRBV7-9 combines with J gene TRBJ2-7, with 7 nucleotides matching TRBD2. In germline, CDR1 is SEHNR, CDR2 FQNEAQ (reference sequence). V lost 0 bases, J lost 2 bases, and 4 bases stayed unmatched. CDR3 size: 15 residues.

This chain joins TRBV7-2 and TRBJ2-7; D gene uncertain. CDR3 length equals 16 residues. Germline V gene data show CDR1 as SGHTA and CDR2 as FQGNSA. Trimming removed 5 bases from V and 0 bases from J, with 17 bases in between. Written as DNA, the CDR3 is TGTGCCAGCAGCCCCGTGTTACAGCCCAGCTCCTACGAGCAGTACTTC. It is translated as CASSPVLQPSSYEQYF.

This clonotype has a count of ten or more. The chain has TRBV29-1 and TRBJ2-7; 8 bases agree with TRBD1. The CDR3 sequence is 14 residues long. Germline lookup yields CDR1 SQVTM and CDR2 ANQGSEA. V shed 2 bases and J 3 bases; nucleotides not matched to a gene: 6. The CDR3 reads CSVETGTGLYEQYF. In nucleotides, the CDR3 is TGCAGCGTTGAAACCGGGACAGGTCTCTACGAGCAGTACTTC.

Worth noting for this clonotype: The junction departs from germline at one end; a sequencing error may be responsible. The chain employs TRBV5-7 and TRBJ1-1; D is undetermined. TRBV5-7 is assigned to the ORF class and has an uncertain function. The CDR3 has 13 amino acids. The chain's CDR3 is CASSPGPNSEAFF. CDR3 DNA: TGTGCCAGCAGCCCCGGACCTAACAGTGAAGCTTTCTTT.

This clonotype was counted only a few times. The chain joins TRBV10-2 to TRBJ2-7; D is possibly TRBD1 (6 bases). The V end lost 8 bases, the J end lost 3 bases, and 8 bases lay between the germline ends. Germline loops: CDR1 WSHSY, CDR2 SAAADI. The length of the CDR3 is 11 residues. The CDR3 spells CASGDNYEQYF. The CDR3 coding sequence is TGCGCCAGCGGGGACAACTACGAGCAGTACTTC.